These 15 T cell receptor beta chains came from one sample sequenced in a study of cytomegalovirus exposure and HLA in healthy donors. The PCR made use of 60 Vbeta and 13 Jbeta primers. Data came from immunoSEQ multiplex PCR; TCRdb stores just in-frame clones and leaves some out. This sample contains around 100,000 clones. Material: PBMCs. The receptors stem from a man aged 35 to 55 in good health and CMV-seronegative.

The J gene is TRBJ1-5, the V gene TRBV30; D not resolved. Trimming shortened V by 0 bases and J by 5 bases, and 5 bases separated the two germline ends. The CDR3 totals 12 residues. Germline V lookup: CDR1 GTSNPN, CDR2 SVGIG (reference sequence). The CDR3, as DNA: TGTGCCTGGAGTGTATCAGATCAGCCCCAGCATTTT. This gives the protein CAWSVSDQPQHF. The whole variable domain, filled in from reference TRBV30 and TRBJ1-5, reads SQTIHQWPATLVQPVGSPLSLECTVEGTSNPNLYWYRQAAGRGLQLLFYSVGIGQISSEVPQNLSASRPQDRQFILSSKKLLLSDSGFYLCAWSVSDQPQHFGDGTRLSIL.

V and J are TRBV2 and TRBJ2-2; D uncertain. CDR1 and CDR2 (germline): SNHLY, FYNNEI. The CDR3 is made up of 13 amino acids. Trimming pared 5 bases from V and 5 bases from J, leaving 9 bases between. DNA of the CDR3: TGTGCCAGCAGTTACACCCATACCGGGGAGCTGTTTTTT. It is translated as CASSYTHTGELFF. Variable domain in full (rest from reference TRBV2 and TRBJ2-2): EPEVTQTPSHQVTQMGQEVILRCVPISNHLYFYWYRQILGQKVEFLVSFYNNEISEKSEIFDDQFSVERPDGSNFTLKIRSTKLEDSAMYFCASSYTHTGELFFGEGSRLTVL.

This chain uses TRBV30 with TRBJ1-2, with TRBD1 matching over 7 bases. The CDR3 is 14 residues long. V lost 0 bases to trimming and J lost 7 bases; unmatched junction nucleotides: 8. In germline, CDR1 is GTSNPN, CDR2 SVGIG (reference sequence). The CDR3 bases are TGTGCCTGGAGTGTAGACCGGACAGGCGCTGGCTACACCTTC. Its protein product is CAWSVDRTGAGYTF.

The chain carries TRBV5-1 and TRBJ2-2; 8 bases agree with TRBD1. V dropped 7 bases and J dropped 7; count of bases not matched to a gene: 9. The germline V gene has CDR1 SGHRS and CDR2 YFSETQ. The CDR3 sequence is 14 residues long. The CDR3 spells CASGGRGLDGELFF. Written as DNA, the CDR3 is TGCGCCAGCGGGGGCAGGGGGCTCGACGGGGAGCTGTTTTTT.

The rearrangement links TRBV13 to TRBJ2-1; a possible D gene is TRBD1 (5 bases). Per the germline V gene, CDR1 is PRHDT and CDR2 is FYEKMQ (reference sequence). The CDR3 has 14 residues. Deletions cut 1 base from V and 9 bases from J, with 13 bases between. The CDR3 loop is CASSLVGARGEQFF. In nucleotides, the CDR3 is TGTGCCAGCAGCTTAGTCGGCGCAAGGGGTGAGCAGTTCTTC.

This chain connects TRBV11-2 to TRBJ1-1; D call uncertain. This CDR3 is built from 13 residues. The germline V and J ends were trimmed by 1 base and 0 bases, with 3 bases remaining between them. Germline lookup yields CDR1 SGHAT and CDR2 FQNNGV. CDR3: CASSLAMNTEAFF. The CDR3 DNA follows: TGTGCCAGCAGCTTAGCAATGAACACTGAAGCTTTCTTT.

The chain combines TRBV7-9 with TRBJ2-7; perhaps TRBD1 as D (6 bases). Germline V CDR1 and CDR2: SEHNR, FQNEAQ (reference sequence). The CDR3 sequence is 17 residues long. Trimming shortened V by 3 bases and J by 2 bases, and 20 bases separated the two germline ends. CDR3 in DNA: TGTGCCAGCAGCTTCCCGGACAGAGGGTTATCCCCCTACGAGCAGTACTTC. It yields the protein CASSFPDRGLSPYEQYF.

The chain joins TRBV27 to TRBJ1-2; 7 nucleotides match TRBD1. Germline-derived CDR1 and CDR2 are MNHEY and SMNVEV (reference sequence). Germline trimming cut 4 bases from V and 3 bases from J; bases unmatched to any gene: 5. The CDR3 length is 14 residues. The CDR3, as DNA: TGTGCCAGCAGTTACAGGGGTAGGGACTATGGCTACACCTTC. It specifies CASSYRGRDYGYTF.

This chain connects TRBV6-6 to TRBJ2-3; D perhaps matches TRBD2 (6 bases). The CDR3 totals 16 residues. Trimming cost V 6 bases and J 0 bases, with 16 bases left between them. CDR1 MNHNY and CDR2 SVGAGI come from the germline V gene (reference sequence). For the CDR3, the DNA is TGTGCCAGCAGCCTCGGTAGCGGTCACAGCACAGATACGCAGTATTTT. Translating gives CASSLGSGHSTDTQYF.

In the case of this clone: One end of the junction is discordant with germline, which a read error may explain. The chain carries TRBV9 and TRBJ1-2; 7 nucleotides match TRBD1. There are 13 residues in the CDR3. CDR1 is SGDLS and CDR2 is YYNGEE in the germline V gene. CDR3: CASSSKEGAKALF. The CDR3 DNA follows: TGTGCCAGCAGCTCCAAAGAGGGGGCCAAGGCCTTATTC.

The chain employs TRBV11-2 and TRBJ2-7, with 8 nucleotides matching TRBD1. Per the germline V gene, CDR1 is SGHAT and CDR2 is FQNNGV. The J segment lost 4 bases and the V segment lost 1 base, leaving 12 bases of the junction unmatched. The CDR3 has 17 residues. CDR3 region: CASSLGDRFGKSYEQYF. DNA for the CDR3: TGTGCCAGCAGCTTAGGGGACAGGTTCGGGAAGTCTTACGAGCAGTACTTC.

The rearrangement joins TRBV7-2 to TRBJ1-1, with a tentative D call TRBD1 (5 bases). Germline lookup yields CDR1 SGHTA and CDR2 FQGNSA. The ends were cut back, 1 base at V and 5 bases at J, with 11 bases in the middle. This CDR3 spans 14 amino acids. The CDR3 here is CASSLGREATEAFF. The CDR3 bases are TGTGCCAGCAGCTTAGGCAGGGAGGCTACTGAAGCTTTCTTT.

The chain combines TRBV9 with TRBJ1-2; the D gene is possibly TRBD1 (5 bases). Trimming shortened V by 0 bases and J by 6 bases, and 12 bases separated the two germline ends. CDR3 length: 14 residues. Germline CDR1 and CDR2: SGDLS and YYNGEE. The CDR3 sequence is CASSVGVGGNGYTF. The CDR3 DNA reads TGTGCCAGCAGCGTAGGTGTCGGGGGGAATGGCTACACCTTC.

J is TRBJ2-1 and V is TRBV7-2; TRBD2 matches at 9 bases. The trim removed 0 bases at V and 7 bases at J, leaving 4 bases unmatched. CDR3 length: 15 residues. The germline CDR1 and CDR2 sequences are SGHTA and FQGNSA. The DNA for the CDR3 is TGTGCCAGCAGCTTAGCCGGCCTAGCGGGAAATGAGCAGTTCTTC. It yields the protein CASSLAGLAGNEQFF.

DNA for the CDR3: TGTGCCAGCAGCTTCGGACTAGCGGGGGGTACGGGCGAGCAGTACTTC. Encoded protein: CASSFGLAGGTGEQYF. The rearrangement uses TRBV5-6 and TRBJ2-7; 14 bases are a match to TRBD2. V shed 2 bases and J 6 bases; nucleotides not matched to a gene: 7. This CDR3 has 16 residues. The germline V gene has CDR1 SGHDT and CDR2 YYEEEE.